The 15 T cell receptor beta chains below come from one sample, sequenced in a study of T cell responses to AZD1222 COVID-19 vaccine. Sequencing was performed with immunoSEQ multiplex PCR; in TCRdb, only in-frame clones are kept and a portion is missing. The sample contains 170,000 or so clones, 90% of which appear only once. The sequencing here drew on peripheral blood, taken on day 0 of AZD1222 vaccination. The receptors were gathered from an adult in good health.

This chain links TRBV10-3 with TRBJ1-5; D is ambiguous. The CDR3 covers 17 residues. Trimming took off 0 bases at V and 7 bases at J, with 19 bases between the two ends. The germline gives CDR1 ENHRY, CDR2 SYGVKD. The CDR3 DNA is TGTGCCATCAGTGAGTCGTGGGGTCCTAAAAGCTACCAGCCCCAGCATTTT. Amino acid sequence: CAISESWGPKSYQPQHF.

This sequence joins TRBV4-1 and TRBJ2-3, with 7 bases that match TRBD1. The CDR3 contains 16 residues. The V and J ends lost 0 bases and 2 bases, in that order; junction bases with no gene match: 5. Germline assignment: CDR1 MGHRA and CDR2 YSYEKL. The CDR3 DNA reads as TGCGCCAGCAGCCAAGATGGGGGACAGCACACAGATACGCAGTATTTT. Encoded protein: CASSQDGGQHTDTQYF.

Only a few counts were recorded for this clone. The same CDR3 arises from other DNA sequences in this sample as well. J is TRBJ1-2 and V is TRBV5-1; the match to TRBD1 covers 10 bases. Germline CDR1 reads SGHRS; CDR2 reads YFSETQ. This CDR3 is built from 14 residues. J was trimmed by 6 bases and V by 3 bases; bases with no gene match: 5. The CDR3 coding sequence is TGCGCCAGCAGCTCCACCGGGACAGGGGATGGCTACACCTTC. It specifies CASSSTGTGDGYTF.

This clone occurred once. This chain joins TRBV5-1 and TRBJ1-1, with D possibly matching TRBD1 (6 bases). The CDR3 runs 17 residues. Trimming took off 1 base at V and 1 base at J, with 17 bases between the two ends. Germline CDR1 reads SGHRS; CDR2 reads YFSETQ. CDR3 sequence: CASSLRGSGAQNTEAFF. The CDR3 nucleotides read TGCGCCAGCAGCTTGCGAGGTTCAGGGGCCCAGAACACTGAAGCTTTCTTT.

This chain uses TRBV4-1 with TRBJ1-1; the D is unclear. V gave up 2 bases and J gave up 0 bases, with 13 bases separating them. There are 16 residues in the CDR3. The germline CDR1 and CDR2 sequences are MGHRA and YSYEKL. The CDR3 DNA sequence: TGCGCCAGCAGCCAACGGACGTCAAGCATGAACACTGAAGCTTTCTTT. Protein sequence: CASSQRTSSMNTEAFF.

This clone is a singleton in its sample. The chain employs TRBV11-3 and TRBJ2-1; TRBD2 matches 7 bases. Trimming cost V 4 bases and J 5 bases; bases outside gene matches: 11. CDR1 and CDR2 (germline): SGHNT, YENEEA. The length of the CDR3 is 16 residues. The CDR3 coding sequence is TGTGCCAGCAGCTCATCAACCGGGACTATAAACAATGAGCAGTTCTTC. It codes for CASSSSTGTINNEQFF.

The chain couples TRBV7-9 to TRBJ1-4; D not resolved. Germline V gene lookup returns CDR1 SEHNR and CDR2 FQNEAQ (reference sequence). V lost 5 bases to trimming and J lost 6 bases, with 7 bases between them. CDR3 length equals 12 residues. The DNA of the CDR3 is TGTGCCAGCAGCGCCTCTGATGAAAAACTGTTTTTT. This sequence encodes CASSASDEKLFF.

The table lists this clone with a count of one. The J gene is TRBJ1-5, the V gene TRBV7-2; D remains ambiguous. CDR1 is SGHTA and CDR2 is FQGNSA in the germline V gene. Trimming left V 5 bases short and J 0 bases short, with 11 bases between. The CDR3 sequence is 15 residues long. CDR3: CASSRGPDSNQPQHF. CDR3 nucleotide sequence: TGTGCCAGCAGCAGAGGGCCGGATAGCAATCAGCCCCAGCATTTT.

The chain links TRBV4-2 to TRBJ1-4; D not resolved. The V gene lost 1 base and the J gene lost 2 bases, with 11 bases spanning the gap. The CDR3 totals 16 residues. Germline-derived CDR1 and CDR2 are LGHNA and YNFKEQ. CDR3 loop: CASSQGAVGTNEKLFF. Here the CDR3 DNA reads TGTGCCAGCAGCCAAGGGGCAGTTGGGACTAATGAAAAACTGTTTTTT.

This chain links TRBV6-4 with TRBJ1-1; no reliable D call. V was cut by 3 bases and J by 1 base, with 6 bases left in between. This CDR3 has 13 amino acids. CDR1 is MRHNA and CDR2 is SNTAGT in the germline V gene. The CDR3 is CASSERQNTEAFF. The CDR3 nucleotides are TGTGCCAGCAGTGAAAGACAGAACACTGAAGCTTTCTTT.

The J gene is TRBJ2-7, the V gene TRBV21-1. TRBV21-1 has pseudogene status. This CDR3 has 14 residues. The CDR3 region is CASSRCPKLYEQYF. DNA of the CDR3: TGTGCCAGCAGTAGGTGCCCTAAACTCTACGAGCAGTACTTC.

J is TRBJ2-7 and V is TRBV27, with 8 positions matching TRBD1. This CDR3 has 16 residues. CDR1 MNHEY and CDR2 SMNVEV come from the germline V gene (reference sequence). V gave up 3 bases and J gave up 0 bases; unmatched junction bases: 7. CDR3 sequence reads: CASSLTGATPSYEQYF. CDR3 DNA sequence: TGTGCCAGCAGTTTGACAGGGGCAACCCCCTCCTACGAGCAGTACTTC.

The rearrangement links TRBV21-1 to TRBJ2-5. TRBV21-1 has pseudogene status. The CDR3 sequence is 15 residues long. DNA for the CDR3: TGTGCCAGCAGCAAAGAGTGGGTAAGTAGAGAGACCCAGTACTTC. Protein product: CASSKEWVSRETQYF.

The CDR3 sequence: CASSQESSGAEQYF. CDR3 nucleotides: TGCGCCAGCAGCCAAGAATCGTCAGGGGCCGAGCAGTACTTC. V and J are TRBV4-3 and TRBJ2-7, with TRBD1 as a possible D gene (6 bases). Trimming left V 0 bases short and J 6 bases short, with 12 bases between. Germline lookup yields CDR1 LGHNA and CDR2 YSLEER. CDR3 size: 14 residues.

The V and J genes are TRBV28 and TRBJ1-5, with no clear D. Trimming removed 1 base at V and 4 bases at J, with 8 bases between. Germline assignment: CDR1 MDHEN and CDR2 SYDVKM. The CDR3 totals 14 residues. This CDR3 is CASSLYRGNQPQHF. CDR3 coding DNA: TGTGCCAGCAGTTTATATCGGGGAAATCAGCCCCAGCATTTT.